This T cell receptor beta chain is from a study of T cells in Graves' hyperthyroidism and ophthalmopathy. Study-level findings and limits: Most expanded thyroid clonotypes above 0.001 also appeared in blood.

On this clonotype itself: What it binds is unknown. This sequence may be a read error, since a much larger clone differs from it by one base.

The V and J ends lost 5 bases and 9 bases respectively, with 20 bases between them. Germline V gene data show CDR1 as MNHEY and CDR2 as SMNVEV (reference sequence). The CDR3 loop spans 15 amino acids. Amplified regions were TCR beta CDR3 sequences from RNA transcripts. The TCR CDR3 was amplified in a first-round RT-PCR using the HTBI primer set. TCRdb analysed the multiplex PCR reads with MiXCR anew, one entry per CDR3 protein. The top ten clones hold roughly 10% of a sample with about 740,000 distinct CDR3 sequences, 11% to 15% of them seen once. Uncontrolled infections, other autoimmune diseases, pregnancy or lactation led to exclusion of patients. Orbital computed tomography, thyroid ultrasound, serum thyroxine and TRAb, and clinical symptoms together informed the diagnoses. Cells are PBMCs isolated from around 10 ml of fresh blood.

This receptor was obtained from a woman under 30 with Graves' hyperthyroidism. The V gene is TRBV27, the J gene TRBJ2-1, with D possibly matching TRBD1 (7 bases). Sequenced sample: blood. The CDR3: CASSAGTASRSEQFF. The CDR3 region has the DNA TGTGCCAGCAGTGCGGGGACAGCCAGCAGGAGTGAGCAGTTCTTC.